This is a list of T cell receptor beta chains from one sample in a study of shared clonotypes between healthy human individuals. Sequencing was performed with immunoSEQ multiplex PCR; in TCRdb, only in-frame clones are kept and a portion is missing. The sample lists 1 million to 1.3 million clones; around 78% were seen once. The sequenced sample was memory CD4+ T cells from PBMCs. Every receptor here comes from a man younger than 35 in good health. Some clones in this sample may be carry-over from other donors' samples. The CDR3 runs from the conserved cysteine through the conserved F or W. The order of the fields is V gene, clone size, J gene, D gene, CDR3 DNA, CDR3 protein. A D gene is named only where the DNA matches it firmly. Clone size appears in some rows only: once, few, many, or a class for an expanded clone.

TRBV5-1,once,TRBJ2-2,-,TGCGCCAGCAGAGAAATTCCCAGCACCGGGGAGCTGTTTTTT,CASREIPSTGELFF
TRBV5-4,few,TRBJ1-3,-,TGTGCCAGCAGCTTAATTCATTTTCTGGCAACCTCTGGAAACACCATATATTTT,CASSLIHFLATSGNTIYF
TRBV11-2,-,TRBJ1-3,-,TGTGCCAGCAGCCCCCGAAACCTCGGAAACACCATATATTTT,CASSPRNLGNTIYF
TRBV27,-,TRBJ2-7,TRBD2,TGTGCCAGCAGCGGACTAGCGGGACGAGGGTCCTTCTACGGGCAGTACTTC,CASSGLAGRGSFYGQYF
TRBV2,-,TRBJ1-2,TRBD1,TGTGCCAGCATTGGCAGACAGGGGGCGGAGTATGGCTACACCTTC,CASIGRQGAEYGYTF
TRBV2,-,TRBJ2-7,-,TGTGCCAGCAGACCAGGTGTCTCCTACGAGCAGTACTTC,CASRPGVSYEQYF
TRBV6-5,-,TRBJ2-7,-,TGTGCCAGCAGCCTGAGGTCGGAATACGAGCAGTACTTC,CASSLRSEYEQYF
TRBV2,-,TRBJ2-3,TRBD1,TGTGCCAGCAGTGAGCAGGGACAGACTAGCACAGATACGCAGTATTTT,CASSEQGQTSTDTQYF
TRBV2,-,TRBJ2-1,-,TGTGCCAGCAGTGTTAGGAATGAGCAGTTCTTC,CASSVRNEQFF
TRBV2,-,TRBJ2-3,-,TGTGCCAGCAACAGGGCGTTTAGCACAGATACGCAGTATTTT,CASNRAFSTDTQYF
TRBV19,-,TRBJ2-1,TRBD2,TGTGCCAGTATAGAGGGTGGCGGGAGTAACGACAATGAGCAGTTCTTC,CASIEGGGSNDNEQFF
TRBV10-3,few,TRBJ2-5,TRBD2,TGTGCCATCAGTGAGTCCCAGGGACTAGCCCTACAAGAGACCCAGTACTTC,CAISESQGLALQETQYF
TRBV5-4,few,TRBJ2-7,TRBD2,TGTGCCAGCAGCCCCGGGGCTAGCGGGAGCTACGAGCAGTACTTC,CASSPGASGSYEQYF
TRBV7-2,many,TRBJ1-5,TRBD1,TGTGCCAGCAGCCCGGGACAGAATCAGCCCCAGCATTTT,CASSPGQNQPQHF
TRBV30,-,TRBJ2-7,TRBD1,TGTGCCTGGAGTGAGGGAAGGGGGCTTTACGAGCAGTACTTC,CAWSEGRGLYEQYF
TRBV28,-,TRBJ1-2,-,TGTGCCAGCAGTTTACAAGTTTTTCAGAATGGCTACACCTTC,CASSLQVFQNGYTF
TRBV9,-,TRBJ2-1,-,TGTGCCAGCAGCGTAACGACCCAGGGCGAGCAGTTCTTC,CASSVTTQGEQFF
TRBV7-3,many,TRBJ1-2,-,TGTGCCAGCAGCCTTAGAGGTTACGGCTACACCTTC,CASSLRGYGYTF
TRBV2,-,TRBJ2-3,-,TGTGCCAGCAGTGTTCAGGGAACCTACACAGATACGCAGTATTTT,CASSVQGTYTDTQYF
TRBV4-1,-,TRBJ2-2,TRBD2,TGCGCCGCCTCAATTAGCGGGAGTTTTACCGGGGAGCTGTTTTTT,CAASISGSFTGELFF
TRBV6-6,-,TRBJ1-1,TRBD1,TGTGCCAGCAGGGACAGGGAGGGCACTGAAGCTTTCTTT,CASRDREGTEAFF
TRBV18,-,TRBJ2-5,-,TGTGCCAGCTCACCCGCTCTTGCCGGGGTGGAGACCCAGTACTTC,CASSPALAGVETQYF
TRBV7-8,-,TRBJ2-7,TRBD2,TGTGCCAGCAGCTTAGCACTGGGGCTAGCGGGACCTTCCTACGAGCAGTACTTC,CASSLALGLAGPSYEQYF
TRBV5-4,-,TRBJ1-3,-,TGTGCCAGCAGCTTGTATGGACAGATCTCTGGAAACACCATATATTTT,CASSLYGQISGNTIYF
TRBV7-9,-,TRBJ2-3,TRBD1,TGTGCCAGCAGCTTAGTAGTCGGACAGGGGACAGATACGCAGTATTTT,CASSLVVGQGTDTQYF
TRBV25-1,-,TRBJ2-3,-,TGTGCCAGCAGTGCAGACTTCTCTGGGCAGTATTTT,CASSADFSGQYF
TRBV11-3,-,TRBJ2-5,-,TGTGCCAGCAGCTTGACAGAAGAGACCCAGTACTTC,CASSLTEETQYF
TRBV10-3,-,TRBJ2-7,-,TGTGCCATCAGCCCCTTTAACGTAGGGTCGTGGGACGACCTCTCCTACGAGCAGTACTTC,CAISPFNVGSWDDLSYEQYF
TRBV4-2,-,TRBJ2-4,-,TGTGCCAGCAGCCAAGAAGCCGTGGACCGGAACATTCAGTACTTC,CASSQEAVDRNIQYF
TRBV25-1,once,TRBJ2-3,-,TGTGCCAGCCGGCAGGCAGGATCAGATACGCAGTATTTT,CASRQAGSDTQYF
TRBV14,-,TRBJ2-1,-,TGTGCCAGCAGCCAAGTAACCACCATGTGGGATCTAAATTACAATGAGCAGTTCTTC,CASSQVTTMWDLNYNEQFF
TRBV20-1,-,TRBJ1-1,-,TGCAGTGCCGATCGCCAGGCTGAAGCTTTCTTT,CSADRQAEAFF
TRBV7-2,-,TRBJ2-7,-,TGTGCCAGCAGCTTGAACGGGGCGTCCTACGAGCAGTACTTC,CASSLNGASYEQYF
TRBV28,many,TRBJ2-7,TRBD2,TGTGCCAGCAGTCCTACCAGGACTAGGACCTACGAGCAGTACTTC,CASSPTRTRTYEQYF
TRBV7-2,-,TRBJ2-1,TRBD2,TGTGCCAGCAGCCCAGGGACTAGCGCGATCAATGAGCAGTTCTTC,CASSPGTSAINEQFF
TRBV28,few,TRBJ1-1,-,TGTGCCAGCAGTCAGGGTCGGCGGGGAGTCAACACTGAAGCTTTCTTT,CASSQGRRGVNTEAFF
TRBV2,many,TRBJ2-1,TRBD2,TGTGCCAGCAGTGAGCCAGCGGGGGGCTACAATGAGCAGTTCTTC,CASSEPAGGYNEQFF
TRBV5-1,-,TRBJ2-7,-,TGCGCCAGCAGCTTGGGACGAAACTACGAGCAGTACTTC,CASSLGRNYEQYF
TRBV4-1,-,TRBJ2-1,TRBD2,TGCGCCAGCAGATCCGGTGTGGAGCGGGAGTACAATGAGCAGTTCTTC,CASRSGVEREYNEQFF
TRBV7-9,-,TRBJ1-1,TRBD1,TGTGCCAGCAGCGGACAGGGGGATAGGGGCACTGAAGCTTTCTTT,CASSGQGDRGTEAFF
TRBV7-2,few,TRBJ1-5,TRBD1,TGTGCCAGCAGCTTAGACACAGGGGGTAGCAATCAGCCCCAGCATTTT,CASSLDTGGSNQPQHF
TRBV2,-,TRBJ2-7,TRBD1,TGTGCCAGCAGTGAAGCCGAAGACAGGGAAGGGTACTTC,CASSEAEDREGYF
TRBV28,many,TRBJ2-7,-,TGTGCCAGCAGGCCCGCTGGGAGCTCCTACGAGCAGTACTTC,CASRPAGSSYEQYF